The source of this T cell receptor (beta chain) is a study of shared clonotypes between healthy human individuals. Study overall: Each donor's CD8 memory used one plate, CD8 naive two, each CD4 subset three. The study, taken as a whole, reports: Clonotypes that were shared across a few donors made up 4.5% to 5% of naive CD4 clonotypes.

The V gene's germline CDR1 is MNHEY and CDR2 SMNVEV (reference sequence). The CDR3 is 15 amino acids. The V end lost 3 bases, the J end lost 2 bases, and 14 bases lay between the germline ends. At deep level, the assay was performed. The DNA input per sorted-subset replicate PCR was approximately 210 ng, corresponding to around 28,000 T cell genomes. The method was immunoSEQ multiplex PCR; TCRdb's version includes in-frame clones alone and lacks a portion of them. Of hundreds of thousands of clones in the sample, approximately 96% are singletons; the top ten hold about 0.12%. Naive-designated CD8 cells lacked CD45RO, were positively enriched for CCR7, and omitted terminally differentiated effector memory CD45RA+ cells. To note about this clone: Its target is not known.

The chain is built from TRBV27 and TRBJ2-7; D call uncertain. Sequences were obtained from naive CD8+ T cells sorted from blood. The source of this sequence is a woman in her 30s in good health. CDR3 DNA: TGTGCCAGCAGTTTTATACTGAAATTGGCCTACGAGCAGTACTTC. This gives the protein CASSFILKLAYEQYF.